The 20 T cell receptor beta chains given below trace back to one sample, sequenced in a study of T cell repertoires in cytomegalovirus infection. These receptors have no identified antigens. TCRdb redid the calling of the reads with MiXCR, one entry per CDR3 protein. The sample has around 310,000 distinct CDR3 sequences; around 29% are singletons. Source: cultured PBMCs, taken from culture after CMV antigen stimulation. These receptors came from a human donor in good health (CMV status not recorded). Some clones in this sample may be carry-over from other donors' samples.

The V and J genes are TRBV7-4 and TRBJ2-7, with D unresolved. There are 15 residues in the CDR3. Trimming shortened V by 2 bases and J by 2 bases, and 13 bases separated the two germline ends. Germline lookup yields CDR1 SGHVT and CDR2 SQSDAQ. The CDR3 protein is CASSLMGGPAYEQYF. CDR3 DNA: TGTGCCAGCAGCTTAATGGGCGGCCCCGCCTACGAGCAGTACTTC.

The chain employs TRBV3-1 and TRBJ1-5, with D maybe TRBD1 (5 bases). Trimming took 1 base from V and 9 from J, leaving 10 bases between them. CDR1 is LGHDT, CDR2 YNNKEL, per germline (reference sequence). The CDR3 sequence is 13 residues long. The CDR3 here is CASSQGRGAPQHF. In nucleotides, the CDR3 is TGTGCCAGCAGCCAAGGAAGGGGAGCGCCCCAGCATTTT. Full variable domain (outside the CDR3, taken from reference TRBV3-1 and TRBJ1-5): DTAVSQTPKYLVTQMGNDKSIKCEQNLGHDTMYWYKQDSKKFLKIMFSYNNKELIINETVPNRFSPKSPDKAHLNLHINSLELGDSAVYFCASSQGRGAPQHFGDGTRLSIL.

The chain is built from TRBV12-3 or TRBV12-4 and TRBJ2-1; 14 nucleotides agree with TRBD2. The CDR3 is 15 amino acids. The ends lost 5 bases at V and 8 bases at J; junction bases unmatched: 5. This CDR3 reads CASSPGLAGGHEQFF. The CDR3 DNA reads TGTGCCAGCAGTCCCGGACTAGCGGGGGGTCATGAGCAGTTCTTC.

Remarks on this clonotype: This may stem from a read error, because a much larger clone lies one nucleotide away. This chain connects TRBV7-6 to TRBJ1-1, with D unresolved. This CDR3 is built from 16 residues. Trimming left V 5 bases short and J 1 base short, with 17 bases between. Germline V gene sequence: CDR1 SGHVS, CDR2 FNYEAQ. CDR3 residues: CASSMVGFDWNTEAFF. In DNA form, the CDR3 reads TGTGCCAGCAGCATGGTGGGGTTTGACTGGAACACTGAAGCTTTCTTT. Using reference TRBV7-6 and TRBJ1-1 for the parts outside the CDR3, the full variable domain is GAGVSQSPRYKVTKRGQDVALRCDPISGHVSLYWYRQALGQGPEFLTYFNYEAQQDKSGLPNDRFSAERPEGSISTLTIQRTEQRDSAMYRCASSMVGFDWNTEAFFGQGTRLTVV.

This chain connects TRBV20-1 to TRBJ2-3; D is unresolved. Deletions cut 3 bases from V and 1 base from J, with 11 bases between. The V gene's germline CDR1 is DFQATT and CDR2 SNEGSKA (reference sequence). This CDR3 has 14 residues. The CDR3 coding sequence is TGCAGTGCTAGCTCGGCTTGGGGCACAGATACGCAGTATTTT. Amino acids: CSASSAWGTDTQYF.

This clonotype was observed a few times. The chain combines TRBV11-2 with TRBJ2-7; possibly TRBD2 for D (5 bases). Germline loops: CDR1 SGHAT, CDR2 FQNNGV. This CDR3 comprises 14 residues. V gave up 1 base and J gave up 2 bases, with 9 bases separating them. The CDR3 loop reads CASSLAGLAYEQYF. For the CDR3, the DNA is TGTGCCAGCAGCTTAGCAGGACTTGCCTACGAGCAGTACTTC.

The rearrangement links TRBV28 to TRBJ1-2; the match to TRBD1 covers 7 bases. CDR1 and CDR2 from the germline V gene are MDHEN and SYDVKM. The CDR3 loop spans 15 amino acids. The V segment lost 3 bases and the J segment 8 bases; nucleotides outside the gene matches: 12. CDR3 loop: CASSLPTGESEGYTF. In DNA form, the CDR3 reads TGTGCCAGCAGTTTGCCTACAGGGGAGAGCGAGGGCTACACCTTC.

The rearrangement links TRBV19 to TRBJ1-1, with 7 bases identical to TRBD1. Per the germline V gene, CDR1 is LNHDA and CDR2 is SQIVND (reference sequence). The CDR3 length is 15 residues. V lost 4 bases and J lost 0; bases outside the gene matches: 5. The CDR3 DNA sequence: TGTGCCAGTAGTACGGTGGACAGGTTGAACACTGAAGCTTTCTTT. It codes for CASSTVDRLNTEAFF.

This clonotype was counted at least ten times. The gene calls are TRBV5-8 and TRBJ1-4, with D uncertain. Deletions cut 0 bases from V and 7 bases from J, with 4 bases between. CDR3 size: 12 residues. The V gene's germline CDR1 is SGHTS and CDR2 YDEGEE. As DNA, the CDR3 is TGTGCCAGCAGCTTGGATGCTGAAAAACTGTTTTTT. Translation: CASSLDAEKLFF.

The rearrangement uses TRBV19 and TRBJ2-6, with TRBD1 matching 9 bases. Germline loops: CDR1 LNHDA, CDR2 SQIVND (reference sequence). The junction had 9 bases not matched to a gene; V was cut back by 8 bases and J by 1 base. There are 17 residues in the CDR3. CDR3 nucleotide sequence: TGTGCCAGTGCGACCGGGGACAGGGTTTCTGGGGCCAACGTCCTGACTTTC. It yields the protein CASATGDRVSGANVLTF.

This chain connects TRBV7-9 to TRBJ2-7; D is tentatively TRBD1 or TRBD2 (5 bases each). The V gene lost 2 bases and the J gene lost 4 bases, with 18 bases spanning the gap. Germline assignment: CDR1 SEHNR and CDR2 FQNEAQ (reference sequence). The CDR3 extends over 16 amino acids. The CDR3: CASSLFIRGPVYEQYF. The CDR3 bases are TGTGCCAGCAGCTTATTCATCCGGGGCCCCGTTTACGAGCAGTACTTC.

This clonotype was seen more than once but under ten times. V gene TRBV18 combines with J gene TRBJ2-1; TRBD1 agrees at 8 bases. Germline CDR1 is KGHSH and CDR2 is LQKENI. The CDR3 has 16 residues. With V trimmed by 6 bases and J by 4 bases, 11 bases remained unmatched. DNA for the CDR3: TGTGCCAGCTCGTACACCGCGGGACAGGCATACAATGAGCAGTTCTTC. Its protein product is CASSYTAGQAYNEQFF.

This clonotype was detected only a few times. V gene TRBV15 combines with J gene TRBJ2-3, with D perhaps matching TRBD1 or TRBD2 (5 bases each). CDR3 size: 16 residues. Germline V CDR1 and CDR2: LNHNV, YYDKDF (reference sequence). The germline V and J ends were trimmed by 4 bases and 1 base, with 15 bases remaining between them. Here the CDR3 DNA reads TGTGCCACCAGCACCCGTGGGGGAGAGGGCACAGATACGCAGTATTTT. Its translation: CATSTRGGEGTDTQYF.

This clonotype appeared a few times. V and J are TRBV7-3 and TRBJ2-3; a weak D match, TRBD2 (5 bases). This CDR3 is built from 13 residues. V was cut by 4 bases and J by 5 bases, with 10 bases left in between. CDR1 and CDR2 from the germline V gene are SGHTA and FQGTGA. CDR3 sequence: CASSSLAGDTQYF. CDR3 in DNA: TGTGCCAGCAGCTCCCTTGCGGGAGATACGCAGTATTTT.

On this clonotype itself: One end of the junction does not line up with germline, which may come from a read error. The chain uses TRBV20-1 and TRBJ2-1; 12 nucleotides line up with TRBD2. The CDR3 runs to 13 residues. CDR1 DFQATT and CDR2 SNEGSKA come from the germline V gene (reference sequence). CDR3 region: CSGLAGPYNEQFF. The CDR3, as DNA: TGTTCGGGACTAGCGGGCCCTTACAATGAGCAGTTCTTC.

The chain combines TRBV19 with TRBJ1-2, with D unresolved. Trimming took off 7 bases at V and 0 bases at J, with 9 bases between the two ends. The CDR3 loop spans 13 amino acids. Per the germline V gene, CDR1 is LNHDA and CDR2 is SQIVND (reference sequence). The CDR3 bases are TGTGCCAGTACCCCACGGCCTAACTATGGCTACACCTTC. It yields the protein CASTPRPNYGYTF.

The chain employs TRBV19 and TRBJ1-1; the D is unclear. Germline CDR1 and CDR2: LNHDA and SQIVND (reference sequence). This CDR3 comprises 13 residues. The V end was cut by 5 bases, the J end by 1 base, with 8 bases between. The CDR3 nucleotides are TGTGCCAGTAGTTATGCACAGAACACTGAAGCTTTCTTT. Amino acids: CASSYAQNTEAFF.

This chain links TRBV7-3 with TRBJ1-6; 11 bases fit TRBD1. V gave up 4 bases and J gave up 10 bases; unmatched junction bases: 3. The germline CDR1 and CDR2 sequences are SGHTA and FQGTGA. This CDR3 spans 14 amino acids. The CDR3 nucleotides are TGTGCCAGCAGCTGGGGACAGGGGGGCTCACCCCTCCACTTT. Translating gives CASSWGQGGSPLHF.

This clonotype has just a few counts. The rearrangement uses TRBV10-3 and TRBJ1-1; 8 bases match TRBD1. CDR3 length equals 14 residues. Germline CDR1 reads ENHRY; CDR2 reads SYGVKD. The ends lost 6 bases at V and 1 base at J; junction bases unmatched: 4. The CDR3 reads CAISQGARNTEAFF. Written as DNA, the CDR3 is TGTGCCATCAGCCAGGGGGCTCGGAACACTGAAGCTTTCTTT.

The V call is TRBV7-6, the J call TRBJ1-1; possibly TRBD1 for D (5 bases). Germline loops: CDR1 SGHVS, CDR2 FNYEAQ. The CDR3 is 15 residues long. Trimming stripped 4 bases from V and 0 bases from J, with 12 bases between. The CDR3 DNA sequence: TGTGCCAGCAGCTCCCGGGACCCGATGAACACTGAAGCTTTCTTT. Its translation: CASSSRDPMNTEAFF.